These 21 T cell receptor beta chains originate from one sample sequenced in a study of blood T cell repertoires in COVID-19 (dated by TCRdb to about 2020). Receptor amplification or capture employed the immunoSEQ multiplex PCR assay. TCRdb took this table from immuneACCESS and kept in-frame rearrangements with V and J called. Such tables lack part of the clones; where checked against another copy, unresolved V genes explain under half of the gap, and the rest is unexplained. This sample comprises 120,000 or so clones, roughly nine tenths of them detected only once. In total, the top ten clones hold 7.9% of the sample. The sequenced sample consisted of peripheral blood. These receptors came from a man between 65 and 79 years old who had recovered from COVID-19.

The chain employs TRBV10-3 and TRBJ1-2; 9 bases match TRBD1. Germline CDR1 reads ENHRY; CDR2 reads SYGVKD. This CDR3 is built from 13 residues. Losses at the gene ends were 6 bases for V and 8 bases for J; bases not matched to a gene: 7. The CDR3 sequence: CAIRETGGEGYTF. DNA for the CDR3: TGTGCCATCAGGGAGACAGGGGGAGAGGGCTACACCTTC.

The rearrangement joins TRBV7-3 to TRBJ2-2; 8 bases fit TRBD2. CDR3 length: 16 residues. Losses at the gene ends were 2 bases for V and 6 bases for J; bases not matched to a gene: 8. The germline V gene has CDR1 SGHTA and CDR2 FQGTGA. CDR3 in DNA: TGTGCCAGCAGCTTATGGGCGGGAGGTTCCGCCGGGGAGCTGTTTTTT. This codes for CASSLWAGGSAGELFF.

The rearrangement links TRBV28 to TRBJ1-6, with 9 bases matching TRBD1. CDR1 and CDR2 from the germline V gene are MDHEN and SYDVKM. The CDR3 has 16 amino acids. J gave up 10 bases and V 6 bases, and 13 bases lay outside the gene matches. CDR3 sequence reads: CASSLLPGQGESPLHF. CDR3 in DNA: TGTGCCAGCAGCTTACTTCCGGGACAGGGCGAATCACCCCTCCACTTT.

The rearrangement links TRBV27 to TRBJ2-1, with 12 positions matching TRBD2. The CDR3 length is 16 residues. Germline V gene sequence: CDR1 MNHEY, CDR2 SMNVEV (reference sequence). V was clipped by 2 bases and J by 3 bases; unmatched bases: 2. The CDR3 region has the DNA TGTGCCAGCAGTTTAGTACTAGCGGGGGGCTACAATGAGCAGTTCTTC. It encodes CASSLVLAGGYNEQFF.

V is TRBV28 and J is TRBJ1-6; possibly TRBD1 for D (5 bases). The CDR3 consists of 12 residues. Per germline, CDR1 MDHEN and CDR2 SYDVKM. The V end lost 8 bases, the J end lost 7 bases, and 9 bases lay between the germline ends. The chain's CDR3 is CASGGVNSPLHF. The CDR3 nucleotides read TGTGCCAGCGGGGGGGTCAATTCACCCCTCCACTTT.

The rearrangement links TRBV5-1 to TRBJ2-6; possibly TRBD1 for D (6 bases). Per the germline V gene, CDR1 is SGHRS and CDR2 is YFSETQ. The CDR3 is 15 amino acids. Trimming left V 0 bases short and J 8 bases short, with 12 bases between. The CDR3 sequence: CASSLETGGTNVLTF. As DNA, the CDR3 is TGCGCCAGCAGCTTGGAGACAGGCGGTACCAACGTCCTGACTTTC.

CDR3 sequence: CASSLRDRDNQPQHF. The CDR3 DNA follows: TGTGCCAGCAGTTTGCGGGACAGAGACAATCAGCCCCAGCATTTT. The rearrangement joins TRBV28 to TRBJ1-5, with 7 bases aligning to TRBD1. This CDR3 is 15 amino acids long. The J segment lost 3 bases and the V segment lost 3 bases, leaving 5 bases of the junction unmatched. Germline-derived CDR1 and CDR2 are MDHEN and SYDVKM.

The rearrangement links TRBV7-2 to TRBJ2-5; D remains unclear. The CDR3 loop spans 13 amino acids. The V gene lost 5 bases and the J gene lost 2 bases, with 9 bases spanning the gap. Germline CDR1 and CDR2: SGHTA and FQGNSA. In DNA form, the CDR3 reads TGTGCCAGCAGCCCCGTCACTCAAGAGACCCAGTACTTC. This sequence encodes CASSPVTQETQYF.

The chain uses TRBV7-3 and TRBJ2-7; 7 nucleotides agree with TRBD2. The V segment lost 5 bases and the J segment 0 bases; nucleotides outside the gene matches: 4. The CDR3 totals 14 residues. Germline assignment: CDR1 SGHTA and CDR2 FQGTGA. The CDR3 spells CASSRAGSSYEQYF. CDR3 coding DNA: TGTGCCAGCAGCCGAGCGGGAAGCTCCTACGAGCAGTACTTC. The whole variable domain, remainder taken from reference TRBV7-3 and TRBJ2-7, is GAGVSQTPSNKVTEKGKYVELRCDPISGHTALYWYRQSLGQGPEFLIYFQGTGAADDSGLPNDRFFAVRPEGSVSTLKIQRTERGDSAVYLCASSRAGSSYEQYFGPGTRLTVT.

The V gene is TRBV5-6, the J gene TRBJ1-2; 9 bases agree with TRBD1. Germline V gene sequence: CDR1 SGHDT, CDR2 YYEEEE. This CDR3 has 13 amino acids. V dropped 4 bases and J dropped 7; count of bases not matched to a gene: 5. The CDR3 region is CASSQGQGGGYTF. For the CDR3, the DNA is TGTGCCAGCAGCCAGGGACAGGGCGGTGGCTACACCTTC.

The genes are TRBV5-4 and TRBJ2-5; 11 bases are a match to TRBD1. Losses at the gene ends were 2 bases for V and 5 bases for J; bases not matched to a gene: 5. This CDR3 is 15 amino acids long. Germline loops: CDR1 SGHNT, CDR2 YYREEE (reference sequence). The DNA for the CDR3 is TGTGCCAGCAGCTTATGGACAGGGGGCATGGAGACCCAGTACTTC. Its translation is CASSLWTGGMETQYF.

The V call is TRBV5-6, the J call TRBJ2-3, with TRBD1 matching over 8 bases. Germline V CDR1 and CDR2: SGHDT, YYEEEE. Trimming took 1 base from V and 2 from J; bases not matched to a gene: 6. The CDR3 has 16 residues. CDR3: CASSLLGQGTTDTQYF. CDR3 sequence (DNA): TGTGCCAGCAGCTTGTTAGGACAGGGTACCACAGATACGCAGTATTTT.

This chain connects TRBV30 to TRBJ2-1, with 9 bases identical to TRBD1. Unmatched junction bases numbered 9, after V lost 5 bases and J lost 13 bases. Germline CDR1 is GTSNPN and CDR2 is SVGIG (reference sequence). This CDR3 is 12 amino acids long. CDR3 sequence: CAWVAPGQGQFF. In DNA form, the CDR3 reads TGTGCCTGGGTCGCCCCGGGACAGGGCCAGTTCTTC.

The chain joins TRBV5-4 to TRBJ2-5; perhaps TRBD2 as D (5 bases). Germline values: CDR1 SGHNT, CDR2 YYREEE (reference sequence). There are 16 residues in the CDR3. Trimming left V 2 bases short and J 4 bases short, with 18 bases between. The CDR3 DNA is TGTGCCAGCAGCTTCGGCGGCCGGGGTAATACAGAGACCCAGTACTTC. Translated, it gives CASSFGGRGNTETQYF.

The V gene is TRBV9, the J gene TRBJ2-4; a weak D match, TRBD1 (6 bases). The germline V gene encodes CDR1 SGDLS and CDR2 YYNGEE. The CDR3 covers 14 residues. V was shortened by 0 bases and J by 8 bases, with 12 bases between the two germline ends. The CDR3: CASSVDYRADIQYF. The CDR3 DNA is TGTGCCAGCAGCGTAGACTACAGGGCAGACATTCAGTACTTC.

J is TRBJ1-5 and V is TRBV10-3; 9 positions agree with TRBD1. This CDR3 has 14 amino acids. V was pared by 10 bases and J by 4 bases, with 8 bases of the junction left unmatched. Germline loops: CDR1 ENHRY, CDR2 SYGVKD. Here the CDR3 DNA reads TGTGCCACCAGCCCCGACAGGGGGAATCAGCCCCAGCATTTT. Its protein is CATSPDRGNQPQHF.

The chain joins TRBV27 to TRBJ2-1; 11 bases match TRBD1. Germline assignment: CDR1 MNHEY and CDR2 SMNVEV (reference sequence). Trimming cost V 2 bases and J 6 bases; bases outside gene matches: 6. The CDR3 extends over 16 amino acids. CDR3 in amino acids: CASSLRTGGSSNEQFF. The CDR3 DNA sequence: TGTGCCAGCAGTTTAAGGACAGGGGGCAGTAGCAATGAGCAGTTCTTC.

The chain links TRBV29-1 to TRBJ1-3; TRBD1 agrees at 9 bases. With V trimmed by 7 bases and J by 2 bases, 3 bases remained unmatched. The CDR3 has 13 amino acids. Germline CDR1 and CDR2: SQVTM and ANQGSEA. The CDR3 is CSANRGPGNTIYF. CDR3 in DNA: TGCAGCGCGAACAGGGGGCCTGGAAACACCATATATTTT. The full variable domain, with the rest looked up from reference TRBV29-1 and TRBJ1-3, is SAVISQKPSRDICQRGTSLTIQCQVDSQVTMMFWYRQQPGQSLTLIATANQGSEATYESGFVIDKFPISRPNLTFSTLTVSNMSPEDSSIYLCSANRGPGNTIYFGEGSWLTVV.

V is TRBV6-2 or TRBV6-3 and J is TRBJ1-2, with TRBD1 matching over 10 bases. CDR3 length: 14 residues. Trimming cost V 2 bases and J 7 bases; bases outside gene matches: 4. Germline CDR1 MNHEY, CDR2 SVGEGT. The CDR3 region is CASSYDRGRSGYTF. CDR3 in DNA: TGTGCCAGCAGTTACGACAGGGGGCGAAGTGGCTACACCTTC.

The chain uses TRBV18 and TRBJ1-1, with D possibly TRBD1 on 6 matching bases. CDR1 KGHSH and CDR2 LQKENI come from the germline V gene. The V gene lost 0 bases and the J gene lost 0 bases, with 8 bases spanning the gap. This CDR3 comprises 15 residues. CDR3 residues: CASSPPNRVNTEAFF. The CDR3 coding sequence is TGTGCCAGCTCACCACCGAACAGGGTGAACACTGAAGCTTTCTTT.

The chain joins TRBV28 to TRBJ1-1; D is uncertain. Germline V gives CDR1 MDHEN, CDR2 SYDVKM. The CDR3 contains 15 residues. Deletions cut 8 bases from V and 2 bases from J, with 18 bases between. The chain's CDR3 is CASSPLGQLNTEAFF. CDR3 nucleotide sequence: TGTGCCAGCTCTCCCCTTGGGCAGCTTAACACTGAAGCTTTCTTT. Combining the CDR3 with reference TRBV28 and TRBJ1-1 gives the whole variable domain DVKVTQSSRYLVKRTGEKVFLECVQDMDHENMFWYRQDPGLGLRLIYFSYDVKMKEKGDIPEGYSVSREKKERFSLILESASTNQTSMYLCASSPLGQLNTEAFFGQGTRLTVV.